This T cell receptor beta chain was sequenced in a study of blood T cell repertoires in COVID-19 (dated by TCRdb to the early 2020s). Study-wide context: Collaborator samples came from the United States, Italy and Spain and covered acute and convalescent phases of COVID-19. The prospective study material was composed of cDNA or gDNA derived from T cells, B-cell-depleted T cells, or PBMCs. Subjects who had been exposed to COVID-19, were actively infected with it, or had recovered from it provided the deeply sampled blood TCRbeta repertoires that made up the dataset. The repertoires were released in a freely available public database intended as a resource for research on the immune response to SARS-CoV-2. The samples were drawn from the first 160 participants of the ongoing ImmuneRACE study and from over 950 subjects provided by 6 global collaborators. Sample metadata almost always included a de-identified subject ID, COVID-19 status, age in years and sex. HLA class I and class II types, where available, came from metadata supplied by the sample provider rather than from assay-based typing.

About this clone itself: What antigen it recognizes has not been identified. At one of its ends the junction is not consistent with the germline gene, which may arise from a read error.

In Seattle, one collaborating source enrolled patients while the infection was active and tracked those patients longitudinally over the course of disease. Collaborating institutions collected whole blood in K2EDTA tubes following their own protocols. Collaborator samples were shipped for TCRbeta analysis as frozen whole blood, isolated PBMCs, or DNA extracted from either sample type. The investigation overall reported the following: The quantity of clinical and demographic metadata differed by source and by participant and was supplied without curation.

The CDR3 measures 12 amino acids from cysteine to phenylalanine. The entry retains the CDR3 DNA only, 36 bases that are in frame from base 1. The CDR1 and CDR2 encoded by the germline V gene are SGHTA and FQGNSA. TCRbeta CDR3 regions were amplified from genomic DNA using the immunoSEQ Assay, a bias-controlled multiplex PCR. The authors processed their data as follows. Nucleated cell counts per sample were estimated from amplification of reference gene primers within the assay. To quantify the absolute abundance of each unique TCRbeta CDR3 rearrangement, sequence reads were collapsed and filtered. For each sample, productive Simpson clonality was calculated as the square root of Simpson's diversity index across productive rearrangements. In its TCRdb copy, this immuneACCESS table keeps in-frame sequences only and misses some clones. Where compared with another copy, unresolved V genes explain less than half of these, and the others have no known cause. That table furnishes V, J and clone size, whereas the DNA furnished D and trimming. The sample data list 200,000 to 250,000 clones, and about 82% of these were observed just once. The biggest ten clones account for roughly 6.2% of the sample.

The clonotype comes from a woman aged 80 or older with COVID-19, enrolled during active disease. The specimen sequenced was peripheral blood. The rearranged segments are TRBV7-2 and TRBJ1-2; TRBD1 fits 12 bases in the junction. In nucleotide form, the sequence is TGTGCCAGCAGCCCTAAACGGGACAGGGGGCTCTTC. Its product reads: CASSPKRDRGLF.